This T cell receptor (beta chain) was sequenced for a study of radiotherapy plus CTLA-4 blockade in lung cancer. Notes on the study in general: Early blood T cell clone dynamics reportedly forecast response best, with interferon-beta. In blood, after radiotherapy plus ipilimumab, tumor-derived TCR clones expanded.

In regard to this clone: What it binds is unknown.

Germline V CDR1 and CDR2: SGDLS, YYNGEE. CDR3 length: 15 residues. Libraries were prepared by immunoSEQ multiplex PCR; TCRdb keeps only in-frame clonotypes and omits some of them. The repertoire holds about 39,000 clones, with approximately 75% as singletons. The material sequenced was peripheral blood, taken from a patient treated with radiotherapy plus ipilimumab. The sequence derives from a human donor with non-small cell lung cancer that progressed on radiotherapy plus ipilimumab. The V gene is TRBV9, the J gene TRBJ2-5; 11 bases align to TRBD2. The DNA end favors TRBJ2-7, so the J call may be wrong. CDR3 residues: CASSVTGLAEYEQYF. DNA for the CDR3: TGTGCCAGCAGCGTAACGGGACTAGCGGAATACGAGCAGTACTTC.